These 29 T cell receptor beta chains came from one sample sequenced in a study of radiotherapy plus CTLA-4 blockade in lung cancer. Profiling relied on immunoSEQ multiplex PCR, and the TCRdb table lists in-frame clones only, not all of them. The sample carries some 110,000 clones, more than 65% recorded once. Sequencing was performed on peripheral blood, taken from a patient treated with radiotherapy plus ipilimumab. The receptors were sampled from a human donor with non-small cell lung cancer who had a partial response to radiotherapy plus ipilimumab.

The chain carries TRBV27 and TRBJ1-6, with TRBD1 as a possible D gene (6 bases). V lost 1 base to trimming and J lost 4 bases, with 14 bases between them. The CDR3 runs to 17 residues. CDR1 is MNHEY, CDR2 SMNVEV, per germline (reference sequence). DNA of the CDR3: TGTGCCAGCAGTTTATTGGTGGACAGCCCATATAATTCACCCCTCCACTTT. This sequence encodes CASSLLVDSPYNSPLHF.

Of note for this clone: This sample includes further DNA sequences coding for the same CDR3. This chain links TRBV7-9 with TRBJ1-2, with a weak D call TRBD1 (6 bases). Deletions cut 2 bases from V and 2 bases from J, with 6 bases between. Germline-derived CDR1 and CDR2 are SEHNR and FQNEAQ (reference sequence). This CDR3 is 13 amino acids long. The CDR3 reads CASSLQGNYGYTF. CDR3 nucleotides: TGTGCCAGCAGCTTACAGGGGAACTATGGCTACACCTTC.

This rearrangement joins TRBV6-1 to TRBJ1-5; tentatively, D is TRBD1 (6 bases). V dropped 1 base and J dropped 0 bases, with 16 bases sitting between them. CDR3 length: 18 residues. The germline gives CDR1 MNHNS, CDR2 SASEGT. CDR3 sequence: CASSEGVTGRYSNQPQHF. CDR3 bases: TGTGCCAGCAGTGAAGGAGTGACAGGCCGCTATAGCAATCAGCCCCAGCATTTT.

The rearrangement uses TRBV9 and TRBJ2-1, with D possibly being TRBD1 (6 bases). CDR1 and CDR2 (germline): SGDLS, YYNGEE. This CDR3 is built from 15 residues. The V gene lost 2 bases and the J gene lost 5 bases, with 14 bases spanning the gap. CDR3 protein: CASSVLGTPNNEQFF. Written as DNA, the CDR3 is TGTGCCAGCAGCGTCCTTGGGACACCTAACAATGAGCAGTTCTTC. The full variable domain, its missing parts supplied by reference TRBV9 and TRBJ2-1, is DSGVTQTPKHLITATGQRVTLRCSPRSGDLSVYWYQQSLDQGLQFLIQYYNGEERAKGNILERFSAQQFPDLHSELNLSSLELGDSALYFCASSVLGTPNNEQFFGPGTRLTVL.

The V call is TRBV4-1, the J call TRBJ1-2, with D possibly matching TRBD1 (6 bases). The CDR3 is 16 residues long. Trimming left V 3 bases short and J 3 bases short, with 17 bases between. Germline CDR1 and CDR2: MGHRA and YSYEKL. This chain's CDR3 is CASSQWNGQLYYGYTF. CDR3 nucleotides: TGCGCCAGCAGCCAGTGGAACGGACAGCTTTACTATGGCTACACCTTC.

This clone has a handful of counts. The chain employs TRBV6-1 and TRBJ1-1; no clear D gene. The germline V gene has CDR1 MNHNS and CDR2 SASEGT. The V and J ends lost 5 bases and 2 bases respectively, with 15 bases between them. This CDR3 spans 15 amino acids. This CDR3 is CASSWEGGDNTEAFF. The DNA of the CDR3 is TGTGCCAGCAGTTGGGAGGGAGGCGATAACACTGAAGCTTTCTTT.

This clone showed up just once. The V gene is TRBV11-2, the J gene TRBJ2-7; D possibly corresponds to TRBD2 (7 bases). CDR1 SGHAT and CDR2 FQNNGV come from the germline V gene. This CDR3 contains 15 residues. V lost 8 bases and J 5 bases, leaving 22 bases between the germline ends. The CDR3 sequence is CASRPAGAQKHEQYF. Written as DNA, the CDR3 is TGTGCCAGCCGACCTGCGGGGGCACAGAAGCACGAGCAGTACTTC.

V gene TRBV4-1 combines with J gene TRBJ2-7, with 8 bases lining up with TRBD2. This CDR3 is built from 15 residues. Germline V gene lookup returns CDR1 MGHRA and CDR2 YSYEKL. V gave up 8 bases and J gave up 3 bases; unmatched junction bases: 12. CDR3: CASGYVAGWNYEQYF. The CDR3 DNA reads TGCGCCAGCGGGTACGTAGCGGGGTGGAACTACGAGCAGTACTTC.

The V call is TRBV28, the J call TRBJ1-2, with D unresolved. The CDR3 contains 11 residues. The V gene's germline CDR1 is MDHEN and CDR2 SYDVKM. The ends were cut back, 7 bases at V and 7 bases at J, with 10 bases in the middle. Here the CDR3 DNA reads TGTGCCAGCATTGGCAATGGTGGCTACACCTTC. Protein product: CASIGNGGYTF.

The chain uses TRBV28 and TRBJ1-5; no reliable D call. The germline gives CDR1 MDHEN, CDR2 SYDVKM. There are 13 residues in the CDR3. V was trimmed by 3 bases and J by 0 bases, leaving 3 bases between them. CDR3 sequence reads: CASSLYSNQPQHF. The CDR3 DNA reads as TGTGCCAGCAGTTTGTATAGCAATCAGCCCCAGCATTTT.

This clone turned up a few times. In nucleotides, the CDR3 is TGTGCCAGCAGTCCGAATTCGGGAGTCTCCTACGAGCAGTACTTC. It encodes CASSPNSGVSYEQYF. The chain uses TRBV28 and TRBJ2-7; D perhaps matches TRBD2 (6 bases). The CDR3 covers 15 residues. Germline-derived CDR1 and CDR2 are MDHEN and SYDVKM. Trimming left V 5 bases short and J 0 bases short, with 14 bases between.

The table lists this clone with a few counts. This chain connects TRBV27 to TRBJ2-2; TRBD1 might be the D (6 bases). The V end was cut by 6 bases, the J end by 1 base, with 6 bases between. The germline CDR1 and CDR2 sequences are MNHEY and SMNVEV (reference sequence). CDR3 size: 13 residues. CDR3 nucleotides: TGTGCCAGCAGGGGACAGAACACCGGGGAGCTGTTTTTT. It is translated as CASRGQNTGELFF.

The chain combines TRBV7-2 with TRBJ2-5, with 12 bases aligning to TRBD2. Germline trimming cut 5 bases from V and 5 bases from J; bases unmatched to any gene: 12. Per the germline V gene, CDR1 is SGHTA and CDR2 is FQGNSA. CDR3 size: 17 residues. CDR3 in amino acids: CASSPRGLAGGPETQYF. The CDR3 DNA is TGTGCCAGCAGCCCCCGGGGTCTAGCGGGAGGGCCGGAGACCCAGTACTTC.

This rearrangement joins TRBV6-6 to TRBJ2-5; 8 nucleotides match TRBD1. Trimming removed 7 bases from V and 1 base from J; junction bases left unmatched: 8. The CDR3 runs 15 residues. Looked up from germline, CDR1 is MNHNY and CDR2 is SVGAGI (reference sequence). The CDR3 DNA follows: TGTGCCAGCACCCTCGGACAGGGCACCCAAGAGACCCAGTACTTC. This gives the protein CASTLGQGTQETQYF.

V usage is TRBV6-5 and J usage is TRBJ1-2; maybe TRBD1 (6 bases). Looked up from germline, CDR1 is MNHEY and CDR2 is SVGAGI. V lost 7 bases, J lost 4 bases, and 19 bases lay in between. The length of the CDR3 is 15 residues. This CDR3 reads CASNPQGSESYGYTF. The CDR3 DNA reads TGTGCCAGCAATCCACAGGGAAGCGAAAGCTATGGCTACACCTTC.

The table lists this clone with a few counts. The V and J genes are TRBV27 and TRBJ2-1; 8 bases agree with TRBD2. J gave up 11 bases and V 4 bases, and 10 bases lay outside the gene matches. This CDR3 spans 14 amino acids. The V gene's germline CDR1 is MNHEY and CDR2 SMNVEV (reference sequence). The CDR3 bases are TGTGCCAGCAGTTCGTTAGCGGGAACGGTTAAGCAGTTCTTC. Encoded protein: CASSSLAGTVKQFF.

In DNA, the CDR3 is TGTGCCAGCAGCCGGGGACTAGCGGGAGCACATGAGCAGTTCTTC. Translating it yields CASSRGLAGAHEQFF. The J gene is TRBJ2-1, the V gene TRBV14, with TRBD2 matching 14 bases. The V gene end was trimmed by 4 bases and the J gene end by 8 bases; junction bases not matched to a gene: 4. The CDR3 has 15 amino acids. From germline, CDR1 is SGHDN and CDR2 FVKESK. The full variable domain, in which reference TRBV14 and TRBJ2-1 provide the parts outside the CDR3, is EAGVTQFPSHSVIEKGQTVTLRCDPISGHDNLYWYRRVMGKEIKFLLHFVKESKQDESGMPNNRFLAERTGGTYSTLKVQPAELEDSGVYFCASSRGLAGAHEQFFGPGTRLTVL.

This clone was observed a few times. The rearrangement joins TRBV19 to TRBJ2-5; 7 bases align to TRBD1. CDR3 length equals 14 residues. The V segment lost 7 bases and the J segment 2 bases; nucleotides outside the gene matches: 7. Per the germline V gene, CDR1 is LNHDA and CDR2 is SQIVND (reference sequence). CDR3 loop: CASNNPGQQETQYF. In DNA, the CDR3 is TGTGCCAGTAACAACCCGGGACAGCAAGAGACCCAGTACTTC.

Here the CDR3 reads CASSSFGLAGGRGQFF. The CDR3 DNA reads TGCGCCAGCAGCTCCTTTGGGCTAGCGGGAGGCCGGGGGCAGTTCTTC. The chain uses TRBV10-1 and TRBJ2-1; 11 positions match TRBD2. CDR3 size: 16 residues. Germline lookup yields CDR1 WNHNN and CDR2 SYGVQD (reference sequence). J was trimmed by 12 bases and V by 6 bases; bases with no gene match: 16.

The rearrangement links TRBV4-2 to TRBJ1-1, with 8 bases lining up with TRBD1. The CDR3 spans 13 residues. The V segment lost 11 bases and the J segment 4 bases; nucleotides outside the gene matches: 9. Germline loops: CDR1 LGHNA, CDR2 YNFKEQ. CDR3 nucleotides: TGTGCCTCTAGGACAGGGACGTTCACTGAAGCTTTCTTT. Protein product: CASRTGTFTEAFF.

The V gene is TRBV11-2, the J gene TRBJ2-7; maybe TRBD2 (6 bases). V lost 3 bases to trimming and J lost 7 bases, with 10 bases between them. The CDR3 spans 12 residues. Germline loops: CDR1 SGHAT, CDR2 FQNNGV. CDR3 region: CASSFGREEQYV. Here the CDR3 DNA reads TGTGCCAGCAGCTTCGGGCGGGAAGAGCAGTACGTC.

This chain links TRBV5-4 with TRBJ2-3; 9 nucleotides line up with TRBD1. The CDR3 is 16 residues long. Germline CDR1 reads SGHNT; CDR2 reads YYREEE (reference sequence). Unmatched junction bases numbered 8, after V lost 2 bases and J lost 4 bases. The CDR3 DNA reads as TGTGCCAGCAGCTTACCGGACAGGGGTGGTGCAGATACGCAGTATTTT. It codes for CASSLPDRGGADTQYF.

The chain joins TRBV6-1 to TRBJ1-1, with D hard to call. From germline, CDR1 is MNHNS and CDR2 SASEGT. The CDR3 length is 14 residues. With 3 bases removed from V and 0 bases from J, the gap between germline ends came to 8 bases. The CDR3 loop is CASSEHGMNTEAFF. Written as DNA, the CDR3 is TGTGCCAGCAGTGAGCACGGTATGAACACTGAAGCTTTCTTT.

In this sample, this clone turned up many times. The chain recombines TRBV4-1 with TRBJ2-7, with D perhaps matching TRBD2 (6 bases). Germline CDR1 MGHRA, CDR2 YSYEKL. The CDR3 is 14 residues long. The V end was cut by 3 bases, the J end by 4 bases, with 13 bases between. As DNA, the CDR3 is TGCGCCAGCAGCCAGGATTCTAGCGTGTACGAGCAGTACTTC. Translation gives CASSQDSSVYEQYF.

A word on this clone: This same CDR3 is encoded by further DNA sequences in the sample. The chain carries TRBV5-1 and TRBJ1-2, with TRBD1 matching 8 bases. The CDR3 extends over 14 amino acids. V lost 0 bases, J lost 7 bases, and 5 bases stayed unmatched. In germline, CDR1 is SGHRS, CDR2 YFSETQ. This CDR3 is CASSLGQGAFGYTF. CDR3 sequence (DNA): TGCGCCAGCAGCTTGGGCCAGGGGGCGTTTGGCTACACCTTC.

There are many counts of this clone. V gene TRBV5-4 combines with J gene TRBJ2-7; D possibly corresponds to TRBD1 (5 bases). There are 14 residues in the CDR3. Germline V gene sequence: CDR1 SGHNT, CDR2 YYREEE (reference sequence). V was cut by 1 base and J by 2 bases, with 10 bases left in between. CDR3 loop: CASSLNPGTYEQYF. In DNA, the CDR3 is TGTGCCAGCAGCTTGAATCCAGGGACCTACGAGCAGTACTTC.

J is TRBJ1-1 and V is TRBV9; TRBD1 is a possible D gene (5 bases). The CDR3 is 13 amino acids. Germline values: CDR1 SGDLS, CDR2 YYNGEE. The V gene lost 4 bases and the J gene lost 3 bases, with 10 bases spanning the gap. For the CDR3, the DNA is TGTGCCAGCAGCCACCGGGGGGACACTGAAGCTTTCTTT. This gives the protein CASSHRGDTEAFF. Full variable domain (remainder filled in from reference TRBV9 and TRBJ1-1): DSGVTQTPKHLITATGQRVTLRCSPRSGDLSVYWYQQSLDQGLQFLIQYYNGEERAKGNILERFSAQQFPDLHSELNLSSLELGDSALYFCASSHRGDTEAFFGQGTRLTVV.

The gene calls are TRBV4-1 and TRBJ2-7, with 10 bases matching TRBD2. CDR1 and CDR2 from the germline V gene are MGHRA and YSYEKL. V was pared by 0 bases and J by 5 bases, with 7 bases of the junction left unmatched. This CDR3 has 16 amino acids. CDR3 in amino acids: CASSQDTASGRNEQYF. CDR3 sequence (DNA): TGCGCCAGCAGCCAAGATACGGCTAGCGGGAGAAACGAGCAGTACTTC.

This chain links TRBV18 with TRBJ2-7, with D perhaps TRBD1 (5 bases). The CDR3 runs 15 residues. Germline V lookup: CDR1 KGHSH, CDR2 LQKENI. Trimming stripped 3 bases from V and 0 bases from J, with 12 bases between. CDR3 coding DNA: TGTGCCAGCTCACCGTCATCGACAGCCTCCTACGAGCAGTACTTC. Translation gives CASSPSSTASYEQYF.